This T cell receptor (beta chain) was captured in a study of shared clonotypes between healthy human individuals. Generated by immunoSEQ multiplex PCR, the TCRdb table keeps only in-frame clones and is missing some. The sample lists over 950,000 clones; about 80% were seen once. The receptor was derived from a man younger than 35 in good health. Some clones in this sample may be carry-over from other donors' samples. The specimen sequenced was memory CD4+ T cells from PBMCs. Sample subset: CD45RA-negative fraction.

This CDR3 reads CAISEPTGVREQYF. For the CDR3, the DNA is TGTGCCATCAGTGAGCCCACAGGGGTTCGCGAGCAGTACTTC. The chain links TRBV10-3 to TRBJ2-7, with TRBD1 matching 7 bases. The V gene end was trimmed by 2 bases and the J gene end by 6 bases; junction bases not matched to a gene: 7. The CDR3 covers 14 residues. Germline values: CDR1 ENHRY, CDR2 SYGVKD.